This entry lists 32 T cell receptor beta chains sequenced from one sample in a study of T cell responses to AZD1222 COVID-19 vaccine. Assay: immunoSEQ multiplex PCR; the TCRdb copy retains only in-frame clones and omits some. The profile shows under 150,000 clones, approximately 91% of them singletons. The material was peripheral blood, obtained 28 days after the second AZD1222 dose. These receptors were collected from an adult who received the AZD1222 COVID-19 vaccine.

The chain has TRBV11-2 and TRBJ2-1; D ambiguous. The CDR3 is 15 amino acids. Germline assignment: CDR1 SGHAT and CDR2 FQNNGV. The germline V and J ends were trimmed by 1 base and 0 bases, with 7 bases remaining between them. CDR3 protein: CASSLGPTSYNEQFF. The CDR3 nucleotides read TGTGCCAGCAGCTTAGGCCCGACCTCCTACAATGAGCAGTTCTTC. The full variable domain, completed using reference TRBV11-2 and TRBJ2-1, is EAGVAQSPRYKIIEKRQSVAFWCNPISGHATLYWYQQILGQGPKLLIQFQNNGVVDDSQLPKDRFSAERLKGVDSTLKIQPAKLEDSAVYLCASSLGPTSYNEQFFGPGTRLTVL.

The chain is built from TRBV7-2 and TRBJ1-5; perhaps TRBD1 as D (6 bases). Germline V CDR1 and CDR2: SGHTA, FQGNSA. The CDR3 covers 15 residues. Trimming cost V 6 bases and J 2 bases, with 14 bases left between them. The CDR3 reads CASSSDRRGNQPQHF. The DNA for the CDR3 is TGTGCCAGCAGTTCTGACAGGCGGGGCAATCAGCCCCAGCATTTT.

The rearrangement links TRBV21-1 to TRBJ2-7; TRBD1, the D gene given by the table, was not confirmed from the DNA. TRBV21-1 is recorded as a pseudogene. This CDR3 region has 24 residues. The chain's CDR3 is CASSKSHELRLLGQESYPSYEQYF. Written as DNA, the CDR3 is TGTGCCAGCAGCAAGTCTCATGAGTTAAGGTTACTGGGACAGGAAAGTTACCCTTCCTACGAGCAGTACTTC.

This chain connects TRBV5-1 to TRBJ1-4, with TRBD1 identical over 7 bases. Germline values: CDR1 SGHRS, CDR2 YFSETQ. After removal of 2 bases from V and 5 bases from J, the junction contained 3 bases not matched to a gene. The CDR3 runs to 14 residues. This CDR3 is CASSLQGPNEKLFF. The CDR3 region has the DNA TGCGCCAGCAGCTTACAGGGGCCCAATGAAAAACTGTTTTTT.

The rearrangement joins TRBV5-6 to TRBJ1-3; a possible D gene is TRBD1 (5 bases). Germline V gene lookup returns CDR1 SGHDT and CDR2 YYEEEE. Trimming cost V 3 bases and J 3 bases, with 10 bases left between them. The CDR3 runs 14 residues. In DNA, the CDR3 is TGTGCCAGCAGCTCACGACAGATTGGAAACACCATATATTTT. Amino acids: CASSSRQIGNTIYF.

The chain has TRBV19 and TRBJ1-2, with 7 positions matching TRBD1. From germline, CDR1 is LNHDA and CDR2 SQIVND (reference sequence). This CDR3 is built from 16 residues. After removal of 6 bases from V and 0 bases from J, the junction contained 10 bases not matched to a gene. This CDR3 reads CASRMVGDRANYGYTF. The CDR3, as DNA: TGTGCCAGTAGGATGGTGGGGGACAGAGCTAACTATGGCTACACCTTC.

The rearrangement uses TRBV9 and TRBJ2-5, with 7 bases fitting TRBD1. This CDR3 spans 16 amino acids. V shed 2 bases, J shed 5 bases, and the junction held 12 bases outside the gene matches. In germline, CDR1 is SGDLS, CDR2 YYNGEE. Here the CDR3 DNA reads TGTGCCAGCAGCGTCCTAGGGCGAGGGGGCGCGGAGACCCAGTACTTC. Protein: CASSVLGRGGAETQYF.

The rearrangement joins TRBV6-5 to TRBJ2-7; D is perhaps TRBD2 (5 bases). The germline gives CDR1 MNHEY, CDR2 SVGAGI. This CDR3 region has 16 residues. The V end lost 0 bases, the J end lost 7 bases, and 19 bases lay between the germline ends. The CDR3 loop is CASSYSGPGRGWEQYF. CDR3 nucleotide sequence: TGTGCCAGCAGTTACTCGGGTCCAGGCCGGGGATGGGAGCAGTACTTC.

As DNA, the CDR3 is TGTGCCAGCAGCTCGACCGCCTCAGGGCCGGATGGCTACACCTTC. Translation: CASSSTASGPDGYTF. V gene TRBV11-1 combines with J gene TRBJ1-2, with a weak D call TRBD1 (5 bases). The CDR3 consists of 15 residues. Germline V lookup: CDR1 SGHAT, CDR2 FQDESV (reference sequence). The V end lost 4 bases, the J end lost 6 bases, and 18 bases lay between the germline ends.

A word on this clone: The identical CDR3 is also encoded by other nucleotide sequences in the sample. J is TRBJ1-5 and V is TRBV4-1; possible D gene TRBD1, 5 bases. Germline-derived CDR1 and CDR2 are MGHRA and YSYEKL. V shed 0 bases and J shed 2 bases, with 11 bases lying between them. This CDR3 region has 16 residues. The CDR3 DNA follows: TGCGCCAGCAGCCAAGATGGGGGAATAGGCAATCAGCCCCAGCATTTT. It specifies CASSQDGGIGNQPQHF.

The rearrangement joins TRBV10-3 to TRBJ2-7; D gene unclear. Germline V lookup: CDR1 ENHRY, CDR2 SYGVKD. CDR3 length: 13 residues. V was trimmed by 8 bases and J by 0 bases, leaving 11 bases between them. The CDR3 DNA reads as TGTGCCATCCGCCAACCTATCTCCTACGAGCAGTACTTC. Translated, it gives CAIRQPISYEQYF.

This clone was counted once. This chain joins TRBV5-1 and TRBJ1-1; 8 bases map to TRBD1. Unmatched junction bases numbered 13, after V lost 2 bases and J lost 1 base. Germline V gene sequence: CDR1 SGHRS, CDR2 YFSETQ. This CDR3 has 18 residues. This CDR3 reads CASSFNRGAGIPNTEAFF. In DNA form, the CDR3 reads TGCGCCAGCAGCTTTAACAGGGGGGCCGGCATACCGAACACTGAAGCTTTCTTT. Looking up the rest from reference TRBV5-1 and TRBJ1-1 gives the full variable domain: KAGVTQTPRYLIKTRGQQVTLSCSPISGHRSVSWYQQTPGQGLQFLFEYFSETQRNKGNFPGRFSGRQFSNSRSEMNVSTLELGDSALYLCASSFNRGAGIPNTEAFFGQGTRLTVV.

The J gene is TRBJ1-1, the V gene TRBV6-1, with D unresolved. CDR1 is MNHNS, CDR2 SASEGT, per germline. The CDR3 totals 16 residues. Trimming removed 3 bases from V and 0 bases from J, with 14 bases in between. CDR3 DNA sequence: TGTGCCAGCAGTGAGAGAGGGTCGGGCATGAACACTGAAGCTTTCTTT. It yields the protein CASSERGSGMNTEAFF.

This clone was recorded a few times. The chain couples TRBV7-8 to TRBJ1-1; D is perhaps TRBD1 (5 bases). Germline lookup yields CDR1 SGHVS and CDR2 FQNEAQ. CDR3 length equals 16 residues. V was cut by 4 bases and J by 0 bases, with 15 bases left in between. CDR3 DNA: TGTGCCAGCAGCTCCCTGGGGCAGAGCGTGAACACTGAAGCTTTCTTT. It is translated as CASSSLGQSVNTEAFF.

V and J are TRBV15 and TRBJ2-7, with D uncertain. Germline assignment: CDR1 LNHNV and CDR2 YYDKDF (reference sequence). This CDR3 has 17 amino acids. V gave up 5 bases and J gave up 0 bases, with 20 bases separating them. The CDR3 region has the DNA TGTGCCACCAGCTCCCCCCATGCGGCTTCAAGCTCCTACGAGCAGTACTTC. It encodes CATSSPHAASSSYEQYF. The whole variable domain, remainder taken from reference TRBV15 and TRBJ2-7, is DAMVIQNPRYQVTQFGKPVTLSCSQTLNHNVMYWYQQKSSQAPKLLFHYYDKDFNNEADTPDNFQSRRPNTSFCFLDIRSPGLGDTAMYLCATSSPHAASSSYEQYFGPGTRLTVT.

The rearrangement links TRBV18 to TRBJ2-1; a possible D gene is TRBD2 (6 bases). The germline V gene has CDR1 KGHSH and CDR2 LQKENI. The ends were cut back, 4 bases at V and 2 bases at J, with 15 bases in the middle. This CDR3 contains 16 residues. Here the CDR3 DNA reads TGTGCCAGCTCACGCAGCCTAGCGTCTGCCTACAATGAGCAGTTCTTC. It yields the protein CASSRSLASAYNEQFF. Drawing the rest from reference TRBV18 and TRBJ2-1, the complete variable domain is NAGVMQNPRHLVRRRGQEARLRCSPMKGHSHVYWYRQLPEEGLKFMVYLQKENIIDESGMPKERFSAEFPKEGPSILRIQQVVRGDSAAYFCASSRSLASAYNEQFFGPGTRLTVL.

This chain joins TRBV10-2 and TRBJ2-3; 16 bases match TRBD2. Germline V gives CDR1 WSHSY, CDR2 SAAADI. The CDR3 totals 15 residues. Trimming removed 6 bases from V and 4 bases from J; junction bases left unmatched: 1. CDR3 sequence: CASSGTSGGADTQYF. The CDR3 bases are TGCGCCAGCAGCGGGACTAGCGGGGGGGCAGATACGCAGTATTTT.

The chain links TRBV6-4 to TRBJ2-2; TRBD1 agrees at 7 bases. Unmatched junction bases numbered 6, after V lost 6 bases and J lost 2 bases. The CDR3 covers 15 residues. Per germline, CDR1 MRHNA and CDR2 SNTAGT. CDR3 sequence reads: CASRAGQANTGELFF. DNA of the CDR3: TGTGCCAGCAGAGCTGGACAGGCCAACACCGGGGAGCTGTTTTTT.

The V gene is TRBV2, the J gene TRBJ2-2; TRBD1 might be the D (6 bases). The germline V and J ends were trimmed by 6 bases and 3 bases, with 11 bases remaining between them. CDR1 is SNHLY, CDR2 FYNNEI, per germline. This CDR3 comprises 14 residues. The CDR3 region has the DNA TGTGCCAGCAGCGCGGACAGCCACACCGGGGAGCTGTTTTTT. This encodes CASSADSHTGELFF.

The V and J genes are TRBV10-2 and TRBJ1-4; D is unresolved. The CDR3 is 14 amino acids. Trimming took 8 bases from V and 8 from J, leaving 18 bases between them. In germline, CDR1 is WSHSY, CDR2 SAAADI. The CDR3 sequence is CASAAQTSREKLFF. The CDR3 DNA sequence: TGCGCCAGCGCCGCGCAAACCAGCCGGGAAAAACTGTTTTTT.

The rearrangement links TRBV6-1 to TRBJ2-2, with 7 bases matching TRBD1. Germline V gives CDR1 MNHNS, CDR2 SASEGT. Unmatched junction bases numbered 2, after V lost 5 bases and J lost 2 bases. This CDR3 comprises 14 residues. The CDR3 spells CASSRDRNTGELFF. DNA of the CDR3: TGTGCCAGCAGTCGGGACAGAAACACCGGGGAGCTGTTTTTT.

The DNA of the CDR3 is TGTGCCAGCAGTGAATATTGGTCGGAGCAGTTCTTC. As protein: CASSEYWSEQFF. The gene calls are TRBV2 and TRBJ2-1; D unclear. Trimming cost V 2 bases and J 10 bases, with 9 bases left between them. Per the germline V gene, CDR1 is SNHLY and CDR2 is FYNNEI. The CDR3 runs to 12 residues.

The chain uses TRBV4-1 and TRBJ2-7; 10 nucleotides line up with TRBD2. This CDR3 has 15 amino acids. The V segment lost 4 bases and the J segment 3 bases; nucleotides outside the gene matches: 6. CDR1 is MGHRA and CDR2 is YSYEKL in the germline V gene. The chain's CDR3 is CASSRTSGANYEQYF. The CDR3 bases are TGCGCCAGCAGCCGGACTAGCGGAGCGAACTACGAGCAGTACTTC.

The DNA of the CDR3 is TGCGCCAGCAGGGAAAGGGGAGACTCTAACTATGGCTACACCTTC. Its protein is CASRERGDSNYGYTF. This sequence joins TRBV23-1 and TRBJ1-2, with D maybe TRBD1 (5 bases). TRBV23-1 is annotated as an ORF whose role is uncertain. The V end lost 6 bases, the J end lost 0 bases, and 14 bases lay between the germline ends. This CDR3 contains 15 residues.

This rearrangement joins TRBV4-2 to TRBJ2-1; D may be TRBD2 (6 bases). This CDR3 contains 18 residues. Germline lookup yields CDR1 LGHNA and CDR2 YNFKEQ. V was pared by 5 bases and J by 0 bases, with 20 bases between. The CDR3 sequence: CASSWPNTGGSSYNEQFF. The CDR3 DNA reads TGTGCCAGCAGCTGGCCCAACACCGGGGGAAGCTCCTACAATGAGCAGTTCTTC.

The V gene is TRBV5-6, the J gene TRBJ1-1; D is uncertain. The V end lost 0 bases, the J end lost 3 bases, and 12 bases lay between the germline ends. Germline CDR1 and CDR2: SGHDT and YYEEEE. CDR3 length: 15 residues. CDR3 loop: CASSLGRFLDTEAFF. The CDR3, as DNA: TGTGCCAGCAGCTTGGGGCGGTTCCTGGACACTGAAGCTTTCTTT. Using reference TRBV5-6 and TRBJ1-1 for the parts outside the CDR3, the full variable domain is DAGVTQSPTHLIKTRGQQVTLRCSPKSGHDTVSWYQQALGQGPQFIFQYYEEEERQRGNFPDRFSGHQFPNYSSELNVNALLLGDSALYLCASSLGRFLDTEAFFGQGTRLTVV.

The rearrangement uses TRBV3-1 (or the pseudogene TRBV3-2) and TRBJ2-1; D might be TRBD2 (6 bases). The CDR3 loop spans 15 amino acids. Germline V CDR1 and CDR2: LGHDT, YNNKEL (reference sequence). The ends were cut back, 6 bases at V and 5 bases at J, with 17 bases in the middle. Here the CDR3 reads CASRVGSHLDNEQFF. As DNA, the CDR3 is TGTGCCAGCAGGGTCGGGAGCCACCTGGACAATGAGCAGTTCTTC.

The V and J genes are TRBV7-6 and TRBJ1-1; 7 nucleotides match TRBD1. This CDR3 is built from 15 residues. The germline gives CDR1 SGHVS, CDR2 FNYEAQ. The ends lost 6 bases at V and 2 bases at J; junction bases unmatched: 9. CDR3 in amino acids: CASSSQGGANTEAFF. The CDR3 DNA reads TGTGCCAGCAGTTCTCAGGGGGGGGCTAACACTGAAGCTTTCTTT. The full variable domain, with the rest looked up from reference TRBV7-6 and TRBJ1-1, is GAGVSQSPRYKVTKRGQDVALRCDPISGHVSLYWYRQALGQGPEFLTYFNYEAQQDKSGLPNDRFSAERPEGSISTLTIQRTEQRDSAMYRCASSSQGGANTEAFFGQGTRLTVV.

The chain uses TRBV5-1 and TRBJ1-1; 8 positions match TRBD1. Germline CDR1 reads SGHRS; CDR2 reads YFSETQ. CDR3 length equals 14 residues. J lost 7 bases, V lost 4 bases, and 9 bases had no gene match. The CDR3 region has the DNA TGCGCCAGCAGCAGGGACAGGTTGGAGGGTGAAGCTTTCTTT. Encoded protein: CASSRDRLEGEAFF.

This chain joins TRBV7-3 and TRBJ2-2; D gene ambiguous. V lost 1 base to trimming and J lost 3 bases, with 3 bases between them. There are 13 residues in the CDR3. Germline CDR1 reads SGHTA; CDR2 reads FQGTGA. The CDR3 loop is CASSLRDTGELFF. CDR3 in DNA: TGTGCCAGCAGCTTAAGAGACACCGGGGAGCTGTTTTTT.

The V call is TRBV6-2 or TRBV6-3, the J call TRBJ2-3; 15 positions match TRBD2. This CDR3 is built from 18 residues. CDR1 MNHEY and CDR2 SVGEGT come from the germline V gene. Losses at the gene ends were 5 bases for V and 0 bases for J; bases not matched to a gene: 6. CDR3 protein: CASSRGTSGRYSTDTQYF. DNA of the CDR3: TGTGCCAGCAGTCGGGGGACTAGCGGGAGGTATAGCACAGATACGCAGTATTTT.

The V gene is TRBV10-3, the J gene TRBJ2-2, with TRBD1 matching 7 bases. CDR1 is ENHRY, CDR2 SYGVKD, per germline. Trimming took 2 bases from V and 1 from J; bases not matched to a gene: 4. The CDR3 extends over 16 amino acids. The CDR3 is CAISETGALNTGELFF. Written as DNA, the CDR3 is TGTGCCATCAGTGAGACAGGGGCCTTGAACACCGGGGAGCTGTTTTTT.